This record covers a single TCR beta chain. From the RT-PCR reads, TCRdb called clonotypes with MiXCR, one entry per CDR3 protein. The sample lists about 620,000 distinct CDR3 sequences; around 11% were seen once. Trimming took off 0 bases at V and 0 bases at J, with 13 bases between the two ends. Germline V gene lookup returns CDR1 SGHAT and CDR2 FQDESV (reference sequence). The CDR3 covers 17 residues. The source of the sample is a study of response to subunit inactivated influenza vaccine. In addition, the sample was reused for a study of T cells expressing NK-cell markers. That publication notes: UMIs accompanied the 5'RACE template switching by which TCR beta cDNA was made. Underlying the TCR beta repertoires were sorted CD3+CD56+NKG2C+, CD3+CD56+NKG2C- and CD3+CD56-NKG2C+ T cells. One of the eight sequenced donors was seronegative, whereas the other seven were HCMV-seropositive. In several experiments, sorting was confined to alpha-beta TCR T cells through use of an anti-gamma-delta TCR antibody.

The chain links TRBV11-1 to TRBJ2-3, with D possibly matching TRBD2 (5 bases). The source material was PBMCs from blood, sampled on the day of vaccination. The clonotype comes from a man aged 50-59 years who received an inactivated influenza vaccine. The DNA of the CDR3 is TGTGCCAGCAGCTTAGCATCGGGGTCCACTAGCACAGATACGCAGTATTTT. Its protein product is CASSLASGSTSTDTQYF.